This TCR beta chain was sequenced for a study of blood T cell repertoires in COVID-19. Original data processing: How many nucleated cells were present was estimated from reference gene primer amplification. Repertoires were generated with immunoSEQ multiplex PCR, while TCRdb's copy carries only in-frame clones and drops some. The V and J calls and the clone size are those of that table, but D and trimming were determined from the DNA. The data contain about 230,000 clones, 88% of them singletons. The V end was cut by 4 bases, the J end by 5 bases, with 12 bases between. This CDR3 has 14 residues. Germline V gene data show CDR1 as SEHNR and CDR2 as FQNEAQ (reference sequence). This clone has only one observation.

Sequences were obtained from peripheral blood. The V and J genes are TRBV7-9 and TRBJ2-1; possible D gene TRBD2, 5 bases. This TCR came from a woman aged 55-69 years with acute or convalescent COVID-19. CDR3 coding DNA: TGTGCCAGCAGCTCGGACTGGGTTAACAATGAGCAGTTCTTC. Translated: CASSSDWVNNEQFF.